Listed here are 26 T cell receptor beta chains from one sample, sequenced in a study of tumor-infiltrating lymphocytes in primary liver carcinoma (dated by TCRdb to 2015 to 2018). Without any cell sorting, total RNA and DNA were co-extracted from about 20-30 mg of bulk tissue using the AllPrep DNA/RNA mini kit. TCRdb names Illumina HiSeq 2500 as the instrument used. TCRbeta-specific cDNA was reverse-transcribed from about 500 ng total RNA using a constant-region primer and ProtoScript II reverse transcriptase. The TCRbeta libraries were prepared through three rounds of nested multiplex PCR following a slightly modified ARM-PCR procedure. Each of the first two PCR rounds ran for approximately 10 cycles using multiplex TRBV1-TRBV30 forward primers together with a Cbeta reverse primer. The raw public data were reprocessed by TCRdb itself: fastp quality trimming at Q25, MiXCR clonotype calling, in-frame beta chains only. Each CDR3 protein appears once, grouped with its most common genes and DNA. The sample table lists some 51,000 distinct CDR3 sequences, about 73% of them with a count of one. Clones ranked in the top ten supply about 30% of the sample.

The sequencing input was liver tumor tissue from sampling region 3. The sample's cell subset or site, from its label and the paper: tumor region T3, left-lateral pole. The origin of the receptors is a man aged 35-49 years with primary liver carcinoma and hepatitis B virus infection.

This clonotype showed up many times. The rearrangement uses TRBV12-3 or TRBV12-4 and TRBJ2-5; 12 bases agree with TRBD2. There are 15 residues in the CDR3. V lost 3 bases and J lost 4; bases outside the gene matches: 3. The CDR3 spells CASSLLAGGGETQYF. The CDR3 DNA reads TGTGCCAGCAGTTTGCTAGCGGGAGGGGGAGAGACCCAGTACTTC.

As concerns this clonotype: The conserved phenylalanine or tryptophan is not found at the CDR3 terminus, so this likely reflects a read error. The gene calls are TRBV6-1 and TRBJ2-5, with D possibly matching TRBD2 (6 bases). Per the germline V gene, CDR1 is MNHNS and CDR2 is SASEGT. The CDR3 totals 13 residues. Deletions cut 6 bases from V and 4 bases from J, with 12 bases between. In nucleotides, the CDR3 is TGTGCCAGCAGCGTGAACGGGAGAGAGACCCAGTACTCC. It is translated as CASSVNGRETQYS.

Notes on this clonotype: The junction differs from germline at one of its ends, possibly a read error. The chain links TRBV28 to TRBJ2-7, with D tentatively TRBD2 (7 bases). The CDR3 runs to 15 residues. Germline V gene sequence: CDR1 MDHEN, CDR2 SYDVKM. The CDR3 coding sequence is TGTGCCAGCATTTTAAGGGGGGGCTGGAGGGGCGAGCAGTACTTC. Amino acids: CASILRGGWRGEQYF. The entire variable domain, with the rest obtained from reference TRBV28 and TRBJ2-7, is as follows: DVKVTQSSRYLVKRTGEKVFLECVQDMDHENMFWYRQDPGLGLRLIYFSYDVKMKEKGDIPEGYSVSREKKERFSLILESASTNQTSMYLCASILRGGWRGEQYFGPGTRLTVT.

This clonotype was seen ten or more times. CDR3 DNA sequence: TGTGCCAGCACCTCCGGAGAGACCCAGTACTTC. This sequence encodes CASTSGETQYF. The V and J genes are TRBV6-2 or TRBV6-3 and TRBJ2-5; D remains unclear. The length of the CDR3 is 11 residues. CDR1 and CDR2 from the germline V gene are MNHEY and SVGEGT. Between the trimmed V and J ends, which lost 7 bases and 4 bases, there was a span of 7 bases.

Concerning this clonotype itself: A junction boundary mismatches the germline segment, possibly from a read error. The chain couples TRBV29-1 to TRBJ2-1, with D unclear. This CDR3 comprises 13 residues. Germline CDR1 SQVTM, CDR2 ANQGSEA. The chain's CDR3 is CSARGGTYNVQLF. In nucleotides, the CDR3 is TGCAGCGCCCGTGGCGGTACCTACAATGTGCAGCTCTTC.

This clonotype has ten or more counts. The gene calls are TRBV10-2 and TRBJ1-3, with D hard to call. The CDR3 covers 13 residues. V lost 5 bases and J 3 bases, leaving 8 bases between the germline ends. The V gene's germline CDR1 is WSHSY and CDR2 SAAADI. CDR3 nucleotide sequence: TGCGCCAGCAGTCGGACTAGTGGAAACACCATATATTTT. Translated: CASSRTSGNTIYF.

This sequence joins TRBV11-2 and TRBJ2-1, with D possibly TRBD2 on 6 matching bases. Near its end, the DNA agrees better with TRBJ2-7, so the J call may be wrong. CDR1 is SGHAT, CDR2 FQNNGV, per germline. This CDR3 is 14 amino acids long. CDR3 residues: CASNSAGPGNEQYF. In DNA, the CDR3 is TGTGCCAGCAATTCAGCGGGCCCTGGTAATGAGCAGTACTTC.

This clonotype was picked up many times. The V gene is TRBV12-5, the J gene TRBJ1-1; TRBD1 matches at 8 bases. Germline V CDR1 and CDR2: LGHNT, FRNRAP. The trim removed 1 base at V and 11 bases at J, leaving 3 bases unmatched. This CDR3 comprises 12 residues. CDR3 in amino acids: CASGLGQGNAFF. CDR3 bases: TGTGCTAGTGGTTTGGGACAGGGGAATGCTTTCTTT.

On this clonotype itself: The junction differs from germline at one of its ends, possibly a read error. CDR3 DNA sequence: TGTACCAGCAGCCAGGATTGGGGACTAGCCGTAGAGACCCAGTACTTC. This codes for CTSSQDWGLAVETQYF. This sequence joins TRBV4-2 and TRBJ2-5, with TRBD2 matching over 9 bases. The CDR3 length is 16 residues. Germline V gene data show CDR1 as LGHNA and CDR2 as YNFKEQ.

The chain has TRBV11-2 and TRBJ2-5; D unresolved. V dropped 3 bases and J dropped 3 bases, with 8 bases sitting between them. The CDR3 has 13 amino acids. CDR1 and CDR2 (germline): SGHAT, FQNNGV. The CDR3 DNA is TGTGCCAGCAGCTTTAGTGTCGAAGAGACCCAGTACTTC. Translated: CASSFSVEETQYF.

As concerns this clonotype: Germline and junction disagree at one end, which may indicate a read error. CDR3 region: CASSAETGSYNEHFF. CDR3 bases: TGTGCCAGCAGCGCAGAGACGGGCAGTTACAATGAGCACTTCTTC. The chain combines TRBV11-2 with TRBJ2-1, with D unresolved. The germline gives CDR1 SGHAT, CDR2 FQNNGV. The CDR3 runs 15 residues.

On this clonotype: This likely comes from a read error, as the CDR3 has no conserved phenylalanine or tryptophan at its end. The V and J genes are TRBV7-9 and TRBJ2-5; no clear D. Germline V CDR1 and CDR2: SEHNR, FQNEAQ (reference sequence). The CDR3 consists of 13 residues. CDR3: CASGLPPKETQYV. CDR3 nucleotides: TGTGCCAGCGGCTTGCCGCCAAAAGAGACCCAGTACGTC.

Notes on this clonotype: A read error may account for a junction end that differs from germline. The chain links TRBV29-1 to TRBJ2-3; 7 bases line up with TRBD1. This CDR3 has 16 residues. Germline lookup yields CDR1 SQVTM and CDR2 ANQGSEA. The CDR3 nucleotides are TGCGGCGTTGGGGGCGCGGGCGAGGGGGCAGTAGATACGCCGTATTTT. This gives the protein CGVGGAGEGAVDTPYF.

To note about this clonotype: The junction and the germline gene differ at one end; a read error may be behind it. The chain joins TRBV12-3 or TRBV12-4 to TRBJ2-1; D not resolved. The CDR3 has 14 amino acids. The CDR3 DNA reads TGTGCCAGCAGTTTAAATGTCCTCTCGAATGAGAAGTTCTTC. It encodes CASSLNVLSNEKFF.

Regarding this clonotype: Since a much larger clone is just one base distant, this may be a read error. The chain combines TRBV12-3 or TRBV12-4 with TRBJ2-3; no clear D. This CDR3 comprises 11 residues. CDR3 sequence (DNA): TGTGCCAGCAGTTTGGTAGATACGCAGAATTTT. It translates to CASSLVDTQNF.

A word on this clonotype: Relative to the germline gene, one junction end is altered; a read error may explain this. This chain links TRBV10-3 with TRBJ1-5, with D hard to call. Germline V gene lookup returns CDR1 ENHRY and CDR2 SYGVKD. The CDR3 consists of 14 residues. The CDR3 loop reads CAISDGPSNQSQHF. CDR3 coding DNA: TGTGCCATCAGTGATGGGCCGAGCAATCAGTCCCAGCATTTT.

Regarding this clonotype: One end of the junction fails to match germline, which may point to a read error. The CDR3 sequence is CASRLEGTGYQPQHF. DNA of the CDR3: TGTGCCAGCAGATTGGAAGGGACGGGTTATCAGCCCCAGCATTTT. The genes are TRBV5-8 and TRBJ1-5; possibly TRBD1 for D (5 bases). Germline-derived CDR1 and CDR2 are SGHTS and YDEGEE. The CDR3 runs to 15 residues.

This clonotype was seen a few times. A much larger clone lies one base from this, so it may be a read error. As DNA, the CDR3 is TGTGCCTCCAGCCCGATGGGGGAAGGAAGGGAAAAACTGTTTTTT. Its translation: CASSPMGEGREKLFF. V usage is TRBV15 and J usage is TRBJ1-4; possible D gene TRBD1, 5 bases. The CDR3 runs 15 residues. Germline-derived CDR1 and CDR2 are LNHNV and YYDKDF (reference sequence).

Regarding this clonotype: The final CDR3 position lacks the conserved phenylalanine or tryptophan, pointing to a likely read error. The CDR3 DNA sequence: TGTACCGGAACTTTGGGGGAGCAGTACGAGCAGTACCTC. Amino acid sequence: CTGTLGEQYEQYL. This chain connects TRBV7-9 to TRBJ2-7; D assignment may be TRBD1 or TRBD2 (5 bases each). The CDR3 sequence is 13 residues long. The germline CDR1 and CDR2 sequences are SEHNR and FQNEAQ (reference sequence).

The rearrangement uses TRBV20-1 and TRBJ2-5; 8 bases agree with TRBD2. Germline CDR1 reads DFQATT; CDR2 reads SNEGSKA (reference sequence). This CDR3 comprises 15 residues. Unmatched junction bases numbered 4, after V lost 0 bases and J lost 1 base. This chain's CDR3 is CSARESSGVQETQYF. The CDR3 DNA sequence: TGCAGTGCTAGAGAAAGTAGCGGGGTCCAAGAGACCCAGTACTTC.

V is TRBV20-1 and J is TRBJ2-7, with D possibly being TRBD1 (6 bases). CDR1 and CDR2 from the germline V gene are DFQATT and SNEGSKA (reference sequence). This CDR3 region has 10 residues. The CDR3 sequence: CSAGEYEQYF. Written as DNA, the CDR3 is TGCAGCGCAGGGGAATACGAGCAGTACTTC.

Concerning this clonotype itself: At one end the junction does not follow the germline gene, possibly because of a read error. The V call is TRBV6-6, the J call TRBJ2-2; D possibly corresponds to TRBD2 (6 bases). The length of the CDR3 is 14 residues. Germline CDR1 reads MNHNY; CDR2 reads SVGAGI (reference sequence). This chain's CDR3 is CTSSRARETGELFF. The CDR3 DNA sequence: TGTACCAGCAGCCGAGCCCGGGAGACCGGGGAGCTGTTTTTT.

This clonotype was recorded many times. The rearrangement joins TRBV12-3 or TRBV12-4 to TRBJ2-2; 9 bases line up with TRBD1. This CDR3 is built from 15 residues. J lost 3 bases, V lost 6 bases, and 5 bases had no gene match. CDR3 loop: CASRNRGLDTGELFF. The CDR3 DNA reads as TGTGCCAGCAGGAACAGGGGGCTAGACACCGGGGAGCTGTTTTTT.

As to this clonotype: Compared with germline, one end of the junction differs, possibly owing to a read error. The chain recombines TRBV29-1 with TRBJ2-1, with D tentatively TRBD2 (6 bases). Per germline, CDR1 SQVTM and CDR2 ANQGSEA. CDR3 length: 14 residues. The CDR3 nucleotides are TGCAACGTTGGACTAACCCCCCCGTACAATGAGCAGTTCTTC. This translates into CNVGLTPPYNEQFF.

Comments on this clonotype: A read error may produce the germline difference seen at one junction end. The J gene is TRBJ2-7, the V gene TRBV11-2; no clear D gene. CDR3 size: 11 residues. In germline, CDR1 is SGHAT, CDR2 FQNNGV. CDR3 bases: TGTGCCAGCTGCTTAGCCTACGAGCAATACTTC. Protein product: CASCLAYEQYF.

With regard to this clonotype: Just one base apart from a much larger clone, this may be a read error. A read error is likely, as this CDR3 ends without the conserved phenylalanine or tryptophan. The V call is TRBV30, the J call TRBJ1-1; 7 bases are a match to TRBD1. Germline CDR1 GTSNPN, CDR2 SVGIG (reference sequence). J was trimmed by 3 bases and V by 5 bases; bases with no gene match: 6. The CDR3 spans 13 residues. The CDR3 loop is CAWSWTGDTEAFS. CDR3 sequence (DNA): TGTGCCTGGTCTTGGACAGGAGACACTGAAGCTTTCTCT.